Below are 7 T cell receptor beta chains sequenced from a single sample in a study of T-cell memory formation after mild COVID-19. TCRdb called the 5' RACE reads again in MiXCR, with one record for every CDR3 protein. The repertoire holds 550,000 to 700,000 distinct CDR3 sequences, with around 17% as singletons. Sequencing was carried out using PBMCs or a T cell subset sorted from them (not recorded which). The source is an adult woman who had mild COVID-19 (a few samples of this study predate the infection). Cell type and time point are not known.

V usage is TRBV6-1 and J usage is TRBJ2-7; no clear D gene. The CDR3 totals 13 residues. V lost 11 bases and J lost 3, with 17 bases in between. Germline V lookup: CDR1 MNHNS, CDR2 SASEGT. DNA for the CDR3: TGTGCCTTACAACGAGCAAGTCTCTACGAGCAGTACTTC. Encoded protein: CALQRASLYEQYF.

This clonotype has only a few counts. This rearrangement joins TRBV7-2 to TRBJ2-3, with 9 nucleotides matching TRBD2. With 6 bases clipped from V and 3 bases from J, the junction kept 13 bases outside the gene matches. The CDR3 runs 17 residues. Looked up from germline, CDR1 is SGHTA and CDR2 is FQGNSA. CDR3 residues: CASSGEGSGGPTDTQYF. In DNA, the CDR3 is TGTGCCAGCAGTGGGGAGGGGAGCGGGGGGCCGACAGATACGCAGTATTTT.

The rearrangement joins TRBV7-2 to TRBJ1-3; no reliable D call. In germline, CDR1 is SGHTA, CDR2 FQGNSA. This CDR3 comprises 16 residues. V lost 5 bases and J lost 0, with 14 bases in between. CDR3 bases: TGTGCCAGCAGCCTAGTGGAGGCGGTCTCTGGAAACACCATATATTTT. This codes for CASSLVEAVSGNTIYF.

The gene calls are TRBV24-1 and TRBJ2-1, with a possible D match to TRBD2 (5 bases). This CDR3 region has 15 residues. Trimming pared 4 bases from V and 3 bases from J, leaving 12 bases between. Looked up from germline, CDR1 is KGHDR and CDR2 is SFDVKD. The CDR3 here is CATSDSEGRYNEQFF. CDR3 DNA: TGTGCCACCAGTGACTCCGAGGGCCGCTACAATGAGCAGTTCTTC.

J is TRBJ1-2 and V is TRBV5-5; TRBD1 might be the D (5 bases). V was cut by 4 bases and J by 4 bases, with 14 bases left in between. The CDR3 has 14 residues. The germline gives CDR1 SGHKS, CDR2 YYEKEE (reference sequence). The CDR3 DNA reads TGTGCCAGCAGCCCGGACATCGTCGGCTATGGCTACACCTTC. Encoded protein: CASSPDIVGYGYTF.

This clonotype was seen more than once but under ten times. This sequence joins TRBV7-8 and TRBJ2-7; D uncertain. This CDR3 has 13 residues. The germline gives CDR1 SGHVS, CDR2 FQNEAQ. Between the trimmed V and J ends, which lost 4 bases and 7 bases, there was a span of 14 bases. CDR3 bases: TGTGCCAGCAGCTCGACCCGGGTGTTAGAGCAGTACTTC. Encoded protein: CASSSTRVLEQYF.

The rearrangement links TRBV12-3 or TRBV12-4 to TRBJ2-4; D unresolved. V was trimmed by 3 bases and J by 0 bases, leaving 9 bases between them. The CDR3 extends over 15 amino acids. The CDR3 reads CASSLGSLAKNIQYF. In DNA form, the CDR3 reads TGTGCCAGCAGTTTGGGCAGCCTAGCCAAAAACATTCAGTACTTC.